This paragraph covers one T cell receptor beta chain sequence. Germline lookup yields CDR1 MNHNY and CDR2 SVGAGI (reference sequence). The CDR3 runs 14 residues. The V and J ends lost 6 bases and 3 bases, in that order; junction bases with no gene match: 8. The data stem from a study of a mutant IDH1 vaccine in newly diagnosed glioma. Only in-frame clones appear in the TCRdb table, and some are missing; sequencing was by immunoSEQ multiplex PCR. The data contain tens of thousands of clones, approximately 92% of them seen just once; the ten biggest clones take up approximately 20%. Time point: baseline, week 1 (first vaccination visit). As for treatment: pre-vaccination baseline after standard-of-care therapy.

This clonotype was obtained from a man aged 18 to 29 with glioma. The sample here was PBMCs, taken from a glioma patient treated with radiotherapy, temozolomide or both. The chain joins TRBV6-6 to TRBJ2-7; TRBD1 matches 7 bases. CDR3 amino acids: CASRPGGLFYEQYF. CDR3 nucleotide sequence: TGTGCCAGCAGGCCAGGGGGTCTCTTCTACGAGCAGTACTTC.